One sample yielded the 6 T cell receptor beta chains listed below, sequenced in a study of control samples from healthy donors and cancer patients. This table comes from immunoSEQ multiplex PCR, and its TCRdb copy is limited to in-frame clones, with some not included. The sample has approximately 98,000 clones; about 80% are singletons. The sample taken for sequencing was blood. These receptor sequences come from a man between 18 and 29 years old in good health.

The gene calls are TRBV5-5 and TRBJ2-1; TRBD2 aligns across 7 bases. Germline V lookup: CDR1 SGHKS, CDR2 YYEKEE (reference sequence). With 2 bases clipped from V and 0 bases from J, the junction kept 2 bases outside the gene matches. The CDR3 is 15 amino acids. This CDR3 reads CASSLERGSYNEQFF. The CDR3 DNA sequence: TGTGCCAGCAGCTTAGAGCGGGGCTCCTACAATGAGCAGTTCTTC.

The chain uses TRBV14 and TRBJ2-2; D is unclear. The CDR3 sequence is 17 residues long. CDR1 is SGHDN, CDR2 FVKESK, per germline. Trimming pared 0 bases from V and 2 bases from J, leaving 13 bases between. CDR3 coding DNA: TGTGCCAGCAGCCAAGATCCCCCCATAATAAACACCGGGGAGCTGTTTTTT. Translated: CASSQDPPIINTGELFF.

The genes are TRBV11-2 and TRBJ2-1; D is perhaps TRBD1 or TRBD2 (5 bases each). V was cut by 5 bases and J by 4 bases, with 12 bases left in between. CDR3 length: 14 residues. From germline, CDR1 is SGHAT and CDR2 FQNNGV. Written as DNA, the CDR3 is TGTGCCAGCAGCCCTCCGGGGCGGTACAATGAGCAGTTCTTC. Residues: CASSPPGRYNEQFF.

V is TRBV5-1 and J is TRBJ2-1, with a weak D call TRBD2 (5 bases). Deletions cut 0 bases from V and 7 bases from J, with 14 bases between. Germline values: CDR1 SGHRS, CDR2 YFSETQ. CDR3 size: 15 residues. In DNA form, the CDR3 reads TGCGCCAGCAGCTTGGTCTTCTCCGGGGTAAATGAGCAGTTCTTC. Residues: CASSLVFSGVNEQFF. Complete variable domain (other parts from reference TRBV5-1 and TRBJ2-1): KAGVTQTPRYLIKTRGQQVTLSCSPISGHRSVSWYQQTPGQGLQFLFEYFSETQRNKGNFPGRFSGRQFSNSRSEMNVSTLELGDSALYLCASSLVFSGVNEQFFGPGTRLTVL.

The rearrangement links TRBV11-2 to TRBJ2-2; D remains ambiguous. V lost 4 bases to trimming and J lost 7 bases, with 13 bases between them. Looked up from germline, CDR1 is SGHAT and CDR2 is FQNNGV. This CDR3 is built from 14 residues. For the CDR3, the DNA is TGTGCCAGCAGCTCCGGAGCCCTCGGCGGGGAGCTGTTTTTT. This gives the protein CASSSGALGGELFF.

The rearrangement joins TRBV18 to TRBJ1-2, with unresolved D. This CDR3 has 13 amino acids. CDR1 is KGHSH, CDR2 LQKENI, per germline. The germline V and J ends were trimmed by 6 bases and 0 bases, with 8 bases remaining between them. The CDR3: CASSPQANYGYTF. DNA for the CDR3: TGTGCCAGCTCGCCCCAAGCTAACTATGGCTACACCTTC.